This passage covers 13 T cell receptor beta chains from one sample sequenced in a study of cytomegalovirus exposure and HLA in healthy donors. Clones were sequenced by immunoSEQ multiplex PCR, and TCRdb holds only the in-frame ones, with some missing. The sample includes tens of thousands of clones, around four fifths of them seen just once. Sequencing was carried out using PBMCs. These receptors originate from a man aged 25 to 45 in good health and CMV-seronegative.

The chain uses TRBV5-1 and TRBJ1-1; D gene unclear. The germline gives CDR1 SGHRS, CDR2 YFSETQ. The V end was cut by 0 bases, the J end by 1 base, with 10 bases between. CDR3 length: 15 residues. CDR3 in amino acids: CASSLDPPENTEAFF. The CDR3 DNA sequence: TGCGCCAGCAGCTTGGACCCCCCAGAGAACACTGAAGCTTTCTTT.

The chain couples TRBV30 to TRBJ1-6; TRBD1 matches at 9 bases. The CDR3 is made up of 17 amino acids. In germline, CDR1 is GTSNPN, CDR2 SVGIG (reference sequence). V lost 3 bases to trimming and J lost 5 bases; unmatched junction nucleotides: 11. CDR3 sequence: CAWRAFFRDRDNSPLHF. Here the CDR3 DNA reads TGTGCCTGGAGGGCTTTCTTTCGGGACAGGGATAATTCACCCCTCCACTTT.

The CDR3 reads CASSPSGLAGVTRNEQFF. In DNA form, the CDR3 reads TGTGCCAGCAGCCCCTCGGGACTAGCGGGGGTGACCCGCAATGAGCAGTTCTTC. The rearrangement joins TRBV27 to TRBJ2-1, with 14 bases matching TRBD2. V shed 6 bases and J 6 bases; nucleotides not matched to a gene: 13. This CDR3 has 18 amino acids. Germline CDR1 and CDR2: MNHEY and SMNVEV (reference sequence).

The chain has TRBV18 and TRBJ1-2; 7 bases fit TRBD1. In germline, CDR1 is KGHSH, CDR2 LQKENI. With V trimmed by 6 bases and J by 5 bases, 6 bases remained unmatched. The CDR3 is 13 residues long. In DNA, the CDR3 is TGTGCCAGCTCCCTCGGACAGGATTATGGCTACACCTTC. Its translation: CASSLGQDYGYTF.

This chain links TRBV5-6 with TRBJ1-1; maybe TRBD1 (6 bases). Between the trimmed V and J ends, which lost 0 bases and 0 bases, there was a span of 12 bases. Germline V gene lookup returns CDR1 SGHDT and CDR2 YYEEEE. The CDR3 is 16 amino acids. CDR3 residues: CASSLGQGRMNTEAFF. DNA for the CDR3: TGTGCCAGCAGCTTGGGGCAGGGGAGAATGAACACTGAAGCTTTCTTT.

This chain connects TRBV18 to TRBJ2-3; TRBD2 agrees at 8 bases. The V gene end was trimmed by 1 base and the J gene end by 2 bases; junction bases not matched to a gene: 5. Germline CDR1 KGHSH, CDR2 LQKENI. The CDR3 contains 16 residues. CDR3 loop: CASSPQIAGTTDTQYF. As DNA, the CDR3 is TGTGCCAGCTCACCACAAATAGCGGGAACCACAGATACGCAGTATTTT.

In this sample, this clone turned up a few times. This rearrangement joins TRBV4-1 to TRBJ1-2, with D tentatively TRBD1 (6 bases). Germline values: CDR1 MGHRA, CDR2 YSYEKL. V gave up 0 bases and J gave up 7 bases, with 15 bases separating them. CDR3 length: 15 residues. The CDR3 DNA reads as TGCGCCAGCAGCCAAGAAGGCAGGGGAGTAAGTGGCTACACCTTC. It specifies CASSQEGRGVSGYTF.

The chain links TRBV5-1 to TRBJ2-5; 9 positions agree with TRBD2. Germline V gene lookup returns CDR1 SGHRS and CDR2 YFSETQ. Trimming removed 2 bases from V and 5 bases from J; junction bases left unmatched: 7. The CDR3 runs 15 residues. The CDR3 region has the DNA TGCGCCAGCAGCTTTATAGCGGGGGTTGGGGAGACCCAGTACTTC. Translation: CASSFIAGVGETQYF.

The gene calls are TRBV5-1 and TRBJ1-3; D is unclear. V lost 0 bases and J 1 base, leaving 14 bases between the germline ends. The CDR3 is made up of 17 amino acids. Germline V CDR1 and CDR2: SGHRS, YFSETQ. The CDR3 nucleotides read TGCGCCAGCAGCTTGGCCACGGGAAAAGGGTCTGGAAACACCATATATTTT. Translated: CASSLATGKGSGNTIYF.

The J gene is TRBJ2-7, the V gene TRBV11-2, with 9 bases that match TRBD2. Germline CDR1 SGHAT, CDR2 FQNNGV. The CDR3 is made up of 20 amino acids. The V segment lost 0 bases and the J segment 0 bases; nucleotides outside the gene matches: 15. CDR3 bases: TGTGCCAGCAGCTTAGAGTACCGGACTAGCGATTTATCAAGCTCCTACGAGCAGTACGTC. Its translation is CASSLEYRTSDLSSSYEQYV.

This chain links TRBV11-3 with TRBJ1-2; no clear D. Trimming pared 2 bases from V and 3 bases from J, leaving 19 bases between. The CDR3 loop spans 17 amino acids. The germline V gene encodes CDR1 SGHNT and CDR2 YENEEA. The CDR3 region has the DNA TGTGCCAGCAGCTTAACCGTACTCGGAGCCAAGGACTATGGCTACACCTTC. This sequence encodes CASSLTVLGAKDYGYTF.

V usage is TRBV5-6 and J usage is TRBJ2-3; 10 positions agree with TRBD2. V lost 0 bases, J lost 3 bases, and 7 bases stayed unmatched. Looked up from germline, CDR1 is SGHDT and CDR2 is YYEEEE. The CDR3 spans 17 residues. CDR3 DNA: TGTGCCAGCAGCTTGGGGCTAGCGGGGGTCCTTACAGATACGCAGTATTTT. This encodes CASSLGLAGVLTDTQYF.

The V and J genes are TRBV6-1 and TRBJ2-3, with D possibly TRBD2 on 5 matching bases. Germline CDR1 and CDR2: MNHNS and SASEGT. The CDR3 spans 14 residues. The ends were cut back, 6 bases at V and 0 bases at J, with 10 bases in the middle. The CDR3 spells CASSRPGSTDTQYF. The CDR3 nucleotides read TGTGCCAGCAGCAGACCGGGGAGCACAGATACGCAGTATTTT.